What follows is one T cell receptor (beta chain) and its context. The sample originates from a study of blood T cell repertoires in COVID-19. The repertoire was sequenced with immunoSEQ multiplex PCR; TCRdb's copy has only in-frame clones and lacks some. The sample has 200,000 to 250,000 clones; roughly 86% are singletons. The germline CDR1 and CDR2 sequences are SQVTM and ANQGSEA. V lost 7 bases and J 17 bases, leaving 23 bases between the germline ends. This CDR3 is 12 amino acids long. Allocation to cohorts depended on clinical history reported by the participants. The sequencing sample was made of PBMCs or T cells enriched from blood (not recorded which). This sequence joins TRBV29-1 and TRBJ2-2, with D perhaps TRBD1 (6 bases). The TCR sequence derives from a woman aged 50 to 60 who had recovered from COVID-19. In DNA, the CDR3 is TGCAGCGCACGGACAGCCGATAACACCGAATTTTTT. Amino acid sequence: CSARTADNTEFF.